The T cell receptor (beta chain) described here comes from a study of CD8+CD57+ T cells in acquired aplastic anemia. All sequencing subjects had displayed CD8+CD57+ cell expansion on flow cytometry. Both TCR beta VDJ combination and CDR3 sequence profiling were carried out. Genomic DNA was the template for this profiling. TCRdb reprocessed the reads with MiXCR, giving one entry per CDR3 protein. Here the sample spans 150,000 to 200,000 distinct CDR3 sequences, approximately 44% being singletons. Points from the study as a whole: There were roughly 28 CD8+ CDR3 sequences that occurred in both patients and controls.

Per the germline V gene, CDR1 is PRHDT and CDR2 is FYEKMQ (reference sequence). Trimming pared 3 bases from V and 10 bases from J, leaving 21 bases between. The CDR3 totals 15 residues. Worth noting for this clonotype: Its antigen is undetermined. Given a much more abundant clone one base away, this may be a read error.

This receptor was taken from a human donor with aplastic anemia. This chain links TRBV13 with TRBJ1-1; TRBD1 is a possible D gene (5 bases). The sequencing input was sorted CD4+, CD8+, or CD8+CD57+ T cells (not recorded which) from PBMCs. The CDR3 spells CASSFLVNQGIGAFF. Written as DNA, the CDR3 is TGTGCCAGCAGCTTTTTGGTCAACCAGGGTATTGGAGCTTTCTTT.